A single sample gave rise to the 26 T cell receptor beta chains below, sequenced in a study of esophageal squamous cell carcinoma under preoperative chemotherapy. Regarding time point: after preoperative PTX-NDP chemotherapy. TCRdb re-derived calls from the PCR reads in MiXCR, one entry per CDR3 protein. The repertoire consists of around 34,000 distinct CDR3 sequences, with approximately 55% occurring once and the leading ten covering roughly 25%. Specimen collection occurred from a patient given preoperative chemotherapy. The origin of the receptors is a human donor with esophageal squamous cell carcinoma. The donor label of this sample is uncertain.

This sequence joins TRBV4-2 and TRBJ2-3; TRBD2 aligns across 11 bases. The ends lost 2 bases at V and 3 bases at J; junction bases unmatched: 4. This CDR3 has 16 amino acids. Germline V gene lookup returns CDR1 LGHNA and CDR2 YNFKEQ. This CDR3 is CASSQQLAGVTDTQYF. For the CDR3, the DNA is TGTGCCAGCAGCCAACAACTAGCGGGGGTTACAGATACGCAGTATTTT.

V gene TRBV6-1 combines with J gene TRBJ2-2; either TRBD1 or TRBD2 may supply D (5 bases each). In germline, CDR1 is MNHNS, CDR2 SASEGT. The CDR3 has 13 amino acids. Trimming removed 7 bases from V and 16 bases from J, with 22 bases in between. The CDR3 loop is CASKSLSTGTQFF. For the CDR3, the DNA is TGTGCCAGCAAGAGTTTGAGCACGGGGACGCAGTTTTTT.

In this sample, this clonotype turned up many times. This sequence joins TRBV5-6 and TRBJ2-5; 11 nucleotides agree with TRBD1. V lost 4 bases to trimming and J lost 7 bases; unmatched junction nucleotides: 12. Germline CDR1 SGHDT, CDR2 YYEEEE. The CDR3 has 16 amino acids. The CDR3: CASSPPGQGVRGTQYF. The CDR3 bases are TGTGCCAGCAGCCCGCCGGGACAGGGGGTACGAGGGACCCAGTACTTC.

This clonotype came up many times. The rearrangement links TRBV7-2 to TRBJ1-6; 8 bases agree with TRBD1. The CDR3 length is 14 residues. With 6 bases clipped from V and 9 bases from J, the junction kept 7 bases outside the gene matches. Germline assignment: CDR1 SGHTA and CDR2 FQGNSA. In DNA, the CDR3 is TGTGCCAGCAGACGCTCAGGGGGCGGTTCACCCCTCCACTTT. It is translated as CASRRSGGGSPLHF.

This chain links TRBV6-2 or TRBV6-3 with TRBJ2-7; D is undetermined. V dropped 2 bases and J dropped 3 bases, with 11 bases sitting between them. CDR1 MNHEY and CDR2 SVGEGT come from the germline V gene. CDR3 length: 14 amino acids. CDR3 in amino acids: CASSYPVLVYEQYF. CDR3 nucleotide sequence: TGTGCCAGCAGTTACCCAGTTCTGGTCTACGAGCAGTACTTC.

This clonotype was counted ten times or more. The chain joins TRBV19 to TRBJ1-5; D may be TRBD1 (5 bases). CDR3 length equals 16 residues. The germline V gene has CDR1 LNHDA and CDR2 SQIVND (reference sequence). Trimming cost V 5 bases and J 6 bases, with 20 bases left between them. CDR3 in amino acids: CASSAGLPLLPQPQHF. The CDR3 nucleotides are TGTGCCAGTAGTGCAGGGTTGCCCCTACTTCCTCAGCCCCAGCATTTT.

This clonotype showed up many times. The chain carries TRBV7-9 and TRBJ2-5, with 11 bases matching TRBD2. V dropped 5 bases and J dropped 4; count of bases not matched to a gene: 9. Germline lookup yields CDR1 SEHNR and CDR2 FQNEAQ (reference sequence). CDR3 size: 16 residues. The CDR3 here is CASSAPTSGIRETQYF. CDR3 bases: TGTGCCAGCAGCGCCCCGACTAGCGGGATAAGAGAGACCCAGTACTTC.

The V call is TRBV6-2 or TRBV6-3, the J call TRBJ1-1; 7 bases are a match to TRBD1. Germline CDR1 reads MNHEY; CDR2 reads SVGEGT. The trim removed 6 bases at V and 6 bases at J, leaving 7 bases unmatched. This CDR3 region has 13 residues. In DNA form, the CDR3 reads TGTGCCAGCAGCCGTGACAGGGTCGCTGAAGCTTTCTTT. Translated: CASSRDRVAEAFF.

This clonotype was counted ten times or more. This may come from a read error, since a much larger clone is one base off. The chain couples TRBV12-3 or TRBV12-4 to TRBJ2-1; D may match TRBD1 or TRBD2 (6 bases each). V lost 4 bases to trimming and J lost 13 bases, with 20 bases between them. CDR3 length equals 14 residues. CDR3 nucleotide sequence: TGTGCCAGCAGTTATACAGGGAGGCGAGAGACCCAGTTCTTC. It specifies CASSYTGRRETQFF.

The chain links TRBV5-4 to TRBJ2-1; 8 bases map to TRBD1. The V gene end was trimmed by 4 bases and the J gene end by 13 bases; junction bases not matched to a gene: 13. The CDR3 sequence is 14 residues long. Germline lookup yields CDR1 SGHNT and CDR2 YYREEE (reference sequence). The CDR3 region is CASSVGTGGDIQFF. The CDR3 DNA follows: TGTGCCAGCAGCGTGGGGACAGGTGGAGACATTCAGTTCTTC.

The chain links TRBV7-3 to TRBJ2-2, with a tentative D call TRBD1 (5 bases). Germline-derived CDR1 and CDR2 are SGHTA and FQGTGA. With 2 bases removed from V and 11 bases from J, the gap between germline ends came to 18 bases. The CDR3 length is 15 residues. Here the CDR3 reads CASSLSLGPYNELFF. The CDR3 DNA sequence: TGTGCCAGCAGCTTATCTCTGGGGCCCTACAATGAGCTGTTTTTT.

Regarding this clonotype: At one end the junction does not follow the germline gene, possibly because of a read error. The CDR3 here is CARSLIPGSPETQYF. The CDR3 DNA follows: TGTGCCAGGAGCTTAATTCCCGGTAGCCCAGAGACCCAGTATTTT. J is TRBJ2-3 and V is TRBV7-3; D is unresolved. Germline V gene lookup returns CDR1 SGHTA and CDR2 FQGTGA. This CDR3 is built from 15 residues. The variable domain in full, with the rest retrieved from reference TRBV7-3 and TRBJ2-3, is GAGVSQTPSNKVTEKGKYVELRCDPISGHTALYWYRQSLGQGPEFLIYFQGTGAADDSGLPNDRFFAVRPEGSVSTLKIQRTERGDSAVYLCARSLIPGSPETQYFGPGTRLTVL.

This clonotype was observed a single time. The rearrangement joins TRBV10-2 to TRBJ2-7, with 9 bases lining up with TRBD1. The length of the CDR3 is 13 residues. The trim removed 10 bases at V and 7 bases at J, leaving 11 bases unmatched. The germline V gene has CDR1 WSHSY and CDR2 SAAADI. This CDR3 is CATKLQGAGEQYF. Here the CDR3 DNA reads TGCGCCACAAAATTACAGGGGGCAGGGGAGCAGTACTTC.

This clonotype came up once. Mismatch with germline at one junction end may stem from a read error. This chain uses TRBV7-2 with TRBJ2-4, with D possibly TRBD2 on 7 matching bases. CDR3 size: 14 residues. Germline assignment: CDR1 SGHTA and CDR2 FQGNSA. The CDR3: CAGRGGRAQNIQYF. The CDR3 nucleotides read TGTGCGGGGCGCGGGGGCCGCGCCCAAAACATCCAGTACTTC.

Only a few counts were recorded for this clonotype. V and J are TRBV28 and TRBJ1-1; D remains unclear. Germline CDR1 reads MDHEN; CDR2 reads SYDVKM. Trimming removed 6 bases at V and 8 bases at J, with 10 bases between. The CDR3 has 11 amino acids. This CDR3 is CASRGKPEAFF. CDR3 DNA sequence: TGTGCCAGCAGGGGAAAGCCGGAAGCTTTCTTT. Combining the CDR3 with reference TRBV28 and TRBJ1-1 gives the whole variable domain DVKVTQSSRYLVKRTGEKVFLECVQDMDHENMFWYRQDPGLGLRLIYFSYDVKMKEKGDIPEGYSVSREKKERFSLILESASTNQTSMYLCASRGKPEAFFGQGTRLTVV.

The chain employs TRBV7-2 and TRBJ2-3, with D uncertain. V lost 5 bases and J lost 11, with 17 bases in between. Looked up from germline, CDR1 is SGHTA and CDR2 is FQGNSA. The CDR3 length is 13 residues. The CDR3 DNA is TGTGCCAGCAGCCGTTCACCCACAGACATGCAGTATTTT. Translation: CASSRSPTDMQYF.

This clonotype was counted only a few times. V usage is TRBV6-1 and J usage is TRBJ2-3, with 8 bases identical to TRBD1. The CDR3 consists of 14 residues. Germline V gives CDR1 MNHNS, CDR2 SASEGT. V lost 8 bases, J lost 6 bases, and 10 bases stayed unmatched. CDR3 sequence (DNA): TGTGCCAGCCGACAGGGGCCCCTTTTGGATACGCAGTATTTT. Translation: CASRQGPLLDTQYF.

Of note for this clonotype: The CDR3 end shows no conserved phenylalanine or tryptophan, and so a read error is likely. No DNA is shown, since the ends of the CDR3 on it are uncertain; the CDR3 is the one TCRdb lists. The chain has TRBV7-7 and TRBJ2-5; the table calls TRBD2, which could not be checked here. The germline V gene has CDR1 SSHAT and CDR2 FNYEAQ (reference sequence). From its first to its last residue, the CDR3 has 16 amino acids. The CDR3 here is CASSSLAGGFAATRYS.

The chain joins TRBV7-3 to TRBJ2-1, with 9 bases aligning to TRBD1. Trimming removed 2 bases from V and 4 bases from J; junction bases left unmatched: 6. CDR1 and CDR2 from the germline V gene are SGHTA and FQGTGA. The CDR3 extends over 16 amino acids. CDR3 amino acids: CASSLGWGQGYNEQFF. The CDR3 region has the DNA TGTGCCAGCAGCTTAGGATGGGGACAGGGATACAATGAGCAGTTCTTC. The full variable domain, with the rest looked up from reference TRBV7-3 and TRBJ2-1, is GAGVSQTPSNKVTEKGKYVELRCDPISGHTALYWYRQSLGQGPEFLIYFQGTGAADDSGLPNDRFFAVRPEGSVSTLKIQRTERGDSAVYLCASSLGWGQGYNEQFFGPGTRLTVL.

In its sample, this clonotype was seen a few times. The chain joins TRBV6-2 or TRBV6-3 to TRBJ2-3; D tentatively reads TRBD1 or TRBD2 (5 bases each). The germline V gene has CDR1 MNHEY and CDR2 SVGEGT. The V end was cut by 6 bases, the J end by 5 bases, with 18 bases between. The CDR3 sequence is 15 residues long. CDR3 residues: CASSTGRGAGDTQYF. Here the CDR3 DNA reads TGTGCCAGCAGCACTGGTCGGGGCGCGGGAGATACGCAGTATTTT.

This clonotype has ten or more counts. The J gene is TRBJ2-1, the V gene TRBV5-1; TRBD2 might be the D (5 bases). Germline loops: CDR1 SGHRS, CDR2 YFSETQ. The CDR3 has 15 amino acids. V was pared by 0 bases and J by 0 bases, with 7 bases between. Written as DNA, the CDR3 is TGCGCCAGCAGCTTGGTAGGGAGCTCCTACAATGAGCAGTTCTTC. Translating gives CASSLVGSSYNEQFF.

V is TRBV7-2 and J is TRBJ2-1, with D unclear. Germline loops: CDR1 SGHTA, CDR2 FQGNSA. V gave up 2 bases and J gave up 7 bases, with 12 bases separating them. This CDR3 is built from 14 residues. The DNA for the CDR3 is TGTGCCAGCAGCTTATTCACAGCGATAAATGAGCAGTTCTTC. Residues: CASSLFTAINEQFF.

The chain combines TRBV7-2 with TRBJ2-3; D unresolved. The J call may be incorrect, as the DNA end agrees better with TRBJ2-7. The CDR3 totals 14 residues. CDR1 SGHTA and CDR2 FQGNSA come from the germline V gene. For the CDR3, the DNA is TGTGCCAGCAGCTTACAGTGTGCCAAAAATACGCAGTACTTC. Encoded protein: CASSLQCAKNTQYF.

The sample holds a few counts of this clonotype. The chain joins TRBV11-2 to TRBJ2-5; D perhaps matches TRBD2 (6 bases). The closer fit of TRBJ2-1 to the DNA end suggests the J call may be wrong. The CDR3 totals 14 residues. Germline lookup yields CDR1 SGHAT and CDR2 FQNNGV. The CDR3 DNA is TGTGCCAGCAGCCCGCGGGACTCCCAGCAATTGCAGTTCTTC. The encoded protein is CASSPRDSQQLQFF.

This clonotype was seen more than once but under ten times. A read error is likely, as this CDR3 ends without the conserved phenylalanine or tryptophan. It is unclear where the CDR3 begins or ends on the DNA, so no DNA is shown, and the CDR3 is as TCRdb lists it. V and J are TRBV7-2 and TRBJ1-1. Looked up from germline, CDR1 is SGHTA and CDR2 is FQGNSA. The length of the CDR3 is 17 amino acids, counting both ends. The chain's CDR3 is CASTLLRRFGRPSTSGQ.

The CDR3 region is CASSYSGGASYNEQFF. The CDR3 nucleotides are TGTGCCAGCAGTTACTCGGGGGGCGCGAGCTACAATGAGCAGTTCTTC. V gene TRBV6-5 combines with J gene TRBJ2-1; D tentatively reads TRBD1 or TRBD2 (6 bases each). V lost 0 bases, J lost 3 bases, and 12 bases lay in between. CDR1 is MNHEY and CDR2 is SVGAGI in the germline V gene. The length of the CDR3 is 16 residues.